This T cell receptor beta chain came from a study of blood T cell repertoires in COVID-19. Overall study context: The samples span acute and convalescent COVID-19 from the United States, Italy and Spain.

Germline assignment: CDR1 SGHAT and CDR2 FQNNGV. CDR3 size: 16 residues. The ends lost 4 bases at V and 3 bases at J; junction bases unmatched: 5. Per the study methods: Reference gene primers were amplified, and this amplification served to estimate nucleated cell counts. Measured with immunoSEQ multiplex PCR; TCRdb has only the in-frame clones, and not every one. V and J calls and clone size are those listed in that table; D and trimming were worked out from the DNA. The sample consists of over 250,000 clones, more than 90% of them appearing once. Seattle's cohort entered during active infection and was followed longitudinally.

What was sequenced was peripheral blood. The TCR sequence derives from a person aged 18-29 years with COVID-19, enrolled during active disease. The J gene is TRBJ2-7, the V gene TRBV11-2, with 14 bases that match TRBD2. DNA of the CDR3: TGTGCCAGCAGCTCAAGGGGACTAGCGGGAGTCTACGAGCAGTACTTC. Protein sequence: CASSSRGLAGVYEQYF.